The entry below describes one T cell receptor (beta chain). The conserved phenylalanine or tryptophan normally closing the CDR3 is absent here, so this likely arose from a read error. Because the CDR3's place on the DNA is in doubt, the DNA is left out and the CDR3 is given as listed by TCRdb. For CDR3 and TCR beta VDJ profiling, genomic DNA was the template used. Using its own MiXCR run on the reads, TCRdb lists one record per CDR3 protein. This sample carries roughly 250,000 distinct CDR3 sequences, 82% of them seen once, and the ten largest clones take roughly two fifths. These data belong to a study of CD8+CD57+ T cells in acquired aplastic anemia. Individuals selected for sequencing had exhibited CD8+CD57+ cell expansion on flow cytometry. The sequenced sample was sorted CD4+, CD8+, or CD8+CD57+ T cells (not recorded which) from PBMCs. This clonotype originated in a human donor with aplastic anemia.

CDR3 loop: CASREGGSAETHY. The gene calls are TRBV7-2 and TRBJ2-3; the tabulated D call, TRBD1, remains unverified against the DNA. CDR1 SGHTA and CDR2 FQGNSA come from the germline V gene. A total of 13 residues make up the CDR3, ends included.